A single T cell receptor beta chain is shown here with its context. The antigen is unknown. The CDR3 has 12 amino acids. V was clipped by 5 bases and J by 7 bases, with 9 bases between them. The germline V gene has CDR1 MRHNA and CDR2 SNTAGT. The data are from a study of shared clonotypes between healthy human individuals. Whole-study findings and limits: Generation probability values for non-shared clonotypes were lower than those for clonotypes shared by all four donors. In a handful of donors, approximately 5% of naive CD4 clonotypes appeared in common.

A CD45RA-negative memory subset and a CD45RA+ naive subset were separated from the CD4+ cells. Source study methods: Filtering of immunoSEQ junctional sequences could not match full-length read filtering. TCRdb keeps only in-frame clones here, not all; method: immunoSEQ multiplex PCR. V and J calls and clone size are given by that table; D and trimming were obtained from the DNA. The sample has almost 750,000 clones; roughly two thirds are singletons. This sequence originates from a woman in her 30s in good health. Sequences were obtained from memory CD4+ T cells sorted from blood. The subset denotes: CD45RA-negative fraction. This chain joins TRBV6-4 and TRBJ2-1; weak D call: TRBD2 (5 bases). The CDR3 coding sequence is TGTGCCAGCAGTAAACTAGGTAATGAGCAGTTCTTC. This sequence encodes CASSKLGNEQFF.